The 2 T cell receptor beta chains below all came from one sample that was sequenced in a study of cytomegalovirus exposure and HLA in healthy donors. PCR amplification relied on 60 Vbeta primers (plus 13 Jbeta primers). TCRdb keeps only in-frame clones here, not all; method: immunoSEQ multiplex PCR. Here the sample spans roughly 150,000 clones, about 79% being singletons. Material: PBMCs. The receptors stem from a male donor in good health and CMV-seronegative.

The chain uses TRBV21-1 and TRBJ1-2; TRBD1 is the table's D call and was not checked against the DNA. TRBV21-1 is noted as a pseudogene. The CDR3 covers 15 residues. CDR3 in amino acids: CASSRSTGSNYGYTF. DNA of the CDR3: TGTGCCAGCAGCAGATCGACAGGGTCTAACTATGGCTACACCTTC.

Note on this clone: The same CDR3 also results from other DNA sequences found in this sample. The chain carries TRBV4-2 and TRBJ2-3; D may be TRBD2 (5 bases). The germline V gene has CDR1 LGHNA and CDR2 YNFKEQ. V was trimmed by 4 bases and J by 6 bases, leaving 17 bases between them. The CDR3 has 15 residues. The DNA of the CDR3 is TGTGCCAGCAGCCGACAACTAGGAAACACGGATACGCAGTATTTT. The encoded protein is CASSRQLGNTDTQYF.